This paragraph covers one TCR beta chain sequence. This clonotype was recorded once. Its antigen remains unidentified. Within one base of it there is no much larger clone, and no base qualities were kept. Evidence from a single read is weak. The sample is drawn from a study of T cells in Graves' hyperthyroidism and ophthalmopathy (dated by TCRdb to between 2018 and 2021). Background for the entire study: Peripheral blood samples were taken at the time of initial diagnosis, prior to any treatment. The paper describes TCR Vbeta CDR3 sequencing of roughly 130 peripheral blood samples, made up of around 41 ophthalmopathy patients, around 73 hyperthyroidism patients and some 17 progressor patients. For training and testing, the 100 or so patients in the discovery cohort were randomly divided in a 7:3 ratio. TCR V-J signatures able to tell the groups apart were searched for in a discovery cohort of 95 to 100 patients, of whom fewer than 45 had Graves' ophthalmopathy and under 65 had stable Graves' hyperthyroidism. Once sampling was done, hyperthyroidism patients were given methimazole at a starting dose of 30 mg daily, whereas ophthalmopathy patients were given high-dose intravenous methylprednisolone. An independent validation cohort of about 20 hyperthyroidism patients and about 15 patients who later progressed to ophthalmopathy tested prospective prediction of ophthalmopathy. Thyroid tissue and blood T-cell repertoires from roughly six Graves' hyperthyroidism patients were also compared in the study.

Findings and caveats that apply to the study as a whole: In cross-validation, a model built on a 13 V-J signature told ophthalmopathy apart from stable hyperthyroidism with 87.88% sensitivity and around 83% specificity, and in testing the same model reached 80%/75%. Most expanded thyroid clonotypes (frequency above 0.001) were also detected in blood, a finding suggesting that blood repertoires may reflect thyroid immune responses. In validation, the model predicted progression to ophthalmopathy with 65% to 71% sensitivity and less than 75% specificity, a median of 6.5 months before onset. No statistical method was used to fix the sample size in advance, and group allocation was not hidden from the investigators.

The germline V gene specifies SGHTS as CDR1 and YDEGEE as CDR2. Reading from cysteine to phenylalanine, the CDR3 counts 16 amino acids. Left in the record is the CDR3 DNA by itself, 48 bases read in frame from the first base. A distance of 13 bases separates the germline ends of V and J, which lose 0 bases and 3 bases respectively. Amplification of TCR beta CDR3 regions was carried out from RNA transcripts. The first round of RT-PCR for the TCR CDR3 was performed with the HTBI primer set and the Qiagen OneStep RT-PCR kit. A second multiplex PCR round built the libraries, followed by size selection and purification. The libraries were sequenced on an Illumina HiSeq2000 using paired-end 100 bp reads. Concerning the study's data processing: Raw data were processed with SOAPnuke, discarding reads with adapters, uncalled bases, mean Phred below 15, or no exact constant-primer or identifier match. COPE v1.2.5 was used to merge the high-quality paired reads, and each unique nucleotide sequence was defined as a clonotype. MiTCR v1.1 was used to align the clonotypes against IMGT TRBV, TRBD and TRBJ reference segments. The analysis included only V-J combinations with a frequency above 0.0001, which together covered 99% to 99.2% of the repertoires. The TCS score was defined as the ratio of F50 (clonal expansion) to E x V (chaos), calculated using BLOSUM62-based TCRdist between CDR3 peptides within each V-J. Welch's t-statistics and random forest reduced fewer than 550 V-J features to fewer than 15, which were used in a naive Bayes classifier (R e1071). TCRdb applied fastp at Q25 and MiXCR to the public reads, then kept only in-frame beta chains. Records with the same CDR3 protein are collapsed into one entry carrying the most frequent genes and DNA. In this record, the V and J calls reflect TCRdb's handling and not the investigators' own analysis. This sample lists approximately 330,000 distinct CDR3 sequences; 20% to 25% were detected once. The ten top clones hold over 45% of the sample.

Stable Graves' hyperthyroidism was defined as no progression to ophthalmopathy during 18 months of follow-up. Hyperthyroidism patients were newly diagnosed, with disease duration under 2 months, and aged 18 to 65 years. Any patient with an uncontrolled infection, another autoimmune disease, pregnancy or lactation was excluded. Diagnoses were established on the basis of clinical symptoms, serum thyroxine and TRAb, thyroid ultrasound, and orbital computed tomography. Ficoll-Paque density gradient centrifugation was used to isolate PBMCs from 8 to 10 ml of fresh peripheral blood. Total RNA was extracted using Trizol reagent, and RNA quality was assessed on an Agilent 2100 Bioanalyzer.

Sequencing was carried out using blood. This TCR was recovered from a woman between 50 and 59 years old with Graves' hyperthyroidism. This receptor chain uses TRBV5-8 and TRBJ1-5; the D gene is not confidently resolved. The CDR3 reads CASSLGSLSFNQPQHF. The DNA reads TGTGCCAGCAGCTTGGGATCGTTGTCTTTCAATCAGCCCCAGCATTTT.